This section outlines one T cell receptor beta chain sequence together with its context. Its cognate antigen is unknown. One junction end does not reproduce the germline sequence, and a read error may be involved. These data come from a study of cytomegalovirus exposure and HLA in healthy donors. Study-level results: Because they were indistinguishable, some V segments, including TRBV6-2 and TRBV6-3, were excluded. By HLA locus, TCR association rates varied in a later analysis, with DRB1 showing the most and HLA-C the fewest.

The PCR contained 60 Vbeta and 13 Jbeta primers. Libraries were prepared by immunoSEQ multiplex PCR; TCRdb keeps only in-frame clonotypes and omits some of them. The data show 150,000 to 200,000 clones, 76% seen once. CDR1 is DFQATT and CDR2 is SNEGSKA in the germline V gene (reference sequence). The CDR3 runs to 11 residues. This sequence originates from a man aged 18 to 29 in good health and CMV-seronegative. The rearrangement links TRBV20-1 to TRBJ1-5; 7 bases match TRBD1. The material sequenced was PBMCs. The CDR3 region is CSASRGAPQDF. As DNA, the CDR3 is TGCAGTGCCAGCAGGGGGGCCCCCCAAGATTTT.